One sample yielded the 18 T cell receptor beta chains listed below, sequenced in a study of PD-1 blockade in classical Hodgkin lymphoma. All patients relapsed after autologous stem cell transplantation, and brentuximab vedotin exposure varied. The protocol was immunoSEQ multiplex PCR, while the TCRdb copy is restricted to in-frame clones and leaves out a portion. Here the sample spans 80,000 to 100,000 clones, roughly 92% being singletons. Sequences were derived from peripheral blood mononuclear cells (PBMCs), sampled at baseline. These receptors originate from a human donor with classical Hodgkin lymphoma.

The CDR3 sequence is CASSSRQHRGAGELFF. The CDR3 bases are TGTGCCAGCAGCTCCCGACAACACCGGGGCGCCGGGGAGCTGTTTTTT. The rearrangement links TRBV11-1 to TRBJ2-2; D could derive from TRBD1 or TRBD2 (5 bases each). The V gene's germline CDR1 is SGHAT and CDR2 FQDESV (reference sequence). The CDR3 is 16 amino acids. Trimming cost V 4 bases and J 6 bases, with 18 bases left between them.

The V gene is TRBV5-1, the J gene TRBJ2-1; 10 positions agree with TRBD2. Germline V gives CDR1 SGHRS, CDR2 YFSETQ. V was pared by 2 bases and J by 3 bases, with 11 bases of the junction left unmatched. The CDR3 runs 18 residues. The CDR3 reads CASSFINPGLADYNEQFF. In DNA form, the CDR3 reads TGCGCCAGCAGCTTTATAAATCCCGGACTAGCGGACTACAATGAGCAGTTCTTC.

V gene TRBV18 combines with J gene TRBJ2-7; 9 bases are shared with TRBD1. This CDR3 has 14 amino acids. The germline gives CDR1 KGHSH, CDR2 LQKENI. J lost 0 bases, V lost 8 bases, and 5 bases had no gene match. The CDR3 nucleotides read TGTGCCAGCGGGCACAGGGGGCCCTCCTACGAGCAGTACTTC. This gives the protein CASGHRGPSYEQYF.

The gene calls are TRBV27 and TRBJ2-3; the D is unclear. This CDR3 contains 15 residues. Trimming removed 3 bases at V and 4 bases at J, with 14 bases between. CDR1 MNHEY and CDR2 SMNVEV come from the germline V gene (reference sequence). CDR3 coding DNA: TGTGCCAGCAGTTTTAACACGCTGAACGCAGATACGCAGTATTTT. This sequence encodes CASSFNTLNADTQYF.

The chain uses TRBV5-1 and TRBJ2-2; 11 bases line up with TRBD1. CDR1 SGHRS and CDR2 YFSETQ come from the germline V gene. CDR3 length: 17 amino acids. V shed 4 bases and J 4 bases; nucleotides not matched to a gene: 9. CDR3 coding DNA: TGCGCCAGCAGCCCGAACTCCGGGACAGGGGGCACCGGGGAGCTGTTTTTT. The encoded protein is CASSPNSGTGGTGELFF.

V and J are TRBV5-1 and TRBJ2-7; tentatively, D is TRBD1 (6 bases). Trimming took 0 bases from V and 1 from J, leaving 11 bases between them. The CDR3 has 15 amino acids. The germline V gene encodes CDR1 SGHRS and CDR2 YFSETQ. The CDR3 DNA is TGCGCCAGCAGCTTGGAGCCAGGGGCGTCCTACGAGCAGTACTTC. The encoded protein is CASSLEPGASYEQYF.

This sequence joins TRBV6-6 and TRBJ2-7; no reliable D call. This CDR3 comprises 16 residues. V was pared by 0 bases and J by 0 bases, with 12 bases between. CDR1 and CDR2 (germline): MNHNY, SVGAGI (reference sequence). The chain's CDR3 is CASSYSMVRSSYEQYF. The DNA for the CDR3 is TGTGCCAGCAGTTACTCGATGGTCAGGAGCTCCTACGAGCAGTACTTC.

The chain employs TRBV28 and TRBJ2-1; TRBD2 aligns across 10 bases. Germline values: CDR1 MDHEN, CDR2 SYDVKM. The CDR3 has 15 residues. V was clipped by 2 bases and J by 2 bases; unmatched bases: 0. The CDR3 region is CASSLLAGAYNEQFF. The CDR3 coding sequence is TGTGCCAGCAGTTTACTAGCGGGAGCCTACAATGAGCAGTTCTTC.

This rearrangement joins TRBV9 to TRBJ1-2, with a weak D call TRBD1 (5 bases). With 0 bases removed from V and 6 bases from J, the gap between germline ends came to 6 bases. The CDR3 has 12 amino acids. From germline, CDR1 is SGDLS and CDR2 YYNGEE. The CDR3 sequence is CASSVGQNGYTF. Written as DNA, the CDR3 is TGTGCCAGCAGCGTAGGACAGAATGGCTACACCTTC.

This chain uses TRBV15 with TRBJ1-2; TRBD1 agrees at 7 bases. Trimming removed 0 bases from V and 3 bases from J; junction bases left unmatched: 10. Germline CDR1 reads LNHNV; CDR2 reads YYDKDF (reference sequence). CDR3 length: 17 amino acids. As DNA, the CDR3 is TGTGCCACCAGCAGAGATCTGGCAGGGGGTTCTGACTATGGCTACACCTTC. As protein: CATSRDLAGGSDYGYTF.

J is TRBJ2-3 and V is TRBV9; D unclear. The CDR3 has 13 residues. Germline V gene data show CDR1 as SGDLS and CDR2 as YYNGEE. Trimming shortened V by 3 bases and J by 6 bases, and 11 bases separated the two germline ends. The CDR3 coding sequence is TGTGCCAGCAGCGCTCTCAAGGGCGATACGCAGTATTTT. Amino acids: CASSALKGDTQYF.

Notes on this clone: Compared with germline, one end of the junction differs, possibly owing to a read error. This chain connects TRBV7-7 to TRBJ2-1; D perhaps matches TRBD1 (6 bases). This CDR3 is built from 16 residues. In germline, CDR1 is SSHAT, CDR2 FNYEAQ (reference sequence). CDR3 nucleotide sequence: TGTGCTAGCAGCTTAGGGGTAGGGGGTCCCTACAATGAGCAGTTCTTC. Translating it yields CASSLGVGGPYNEQFF.

This chain uses TRBV21-1 with TRBJ2-2; the table's D call, TRBD2, has no DNA check behind it. TRBV21-1 is annotated as a pseudogene. This CDR3 spans 20 amino acids. In nucleotides, the CDR3 is TGTGCCAGCAGCAAAGGGGGCCGAAGGGAGCGGGAAACCAACACCGGGGAGCTGTTTTTT. It translates to CASSKGGRRERETNTGELFF.

The chain is built from TRBV27 and TRBJ1-2; a possible D gene is TRBD1 (5 bases). V was pared by 5 bases and J by 4 bases, with 11 bases between. The CDR3 is 13 residues long. Germline V CDR1 and CDR2: MNHEY, SMNVEV (reference sequence). The CDR3 DNA reads TGTGCCAGCAGTGCTTCAGGGCTCTATGGCTACACCTTC. Protein: CASSASGLYGYTF.

This clone was recorded a few times. The chain uses TRBV5-5 and TRBJ1-5; 8 bases line up with TRBD1. Germline loops: CDR1 SGHKS, CDR2 YYEKEE (reference sequence). The junction had 5 bases not matched to a gene; V was cut back by 3 bases and J by 0 bases. The CDR3 length is 16 residues. CDR3 residues: CASSWGQVNSNQPQHF. For the CDR3, the DNA is TGTGCCAGCAGCTGGGGACAGGTGAATAGCAATCAGCCCCAGCATTTT.

This clone was recorded once. The chain uses TRBV4-1 and TRBJ1-2; D is undetermined. V lost 1 base and J lost 0, with 12 bases in between. CDR3 length: 16 amino acids. The V gene's germline CDR1 is MGHRA and CDR2 YSYEKL. The CDR3 loop reads CASSQGAASANYGYTF. In DNA, the CDR3 is TGCGCCAGCAGCCAAGGAGCGGCCTCAGCTAACTATGGCTACACCTTC.

The J gene is TRBJ1-2, the V gene TRBV28; 7 bases align to TRBD1. V trimming: 2 bases; J trimming: 4 bases; junction bases outside the gene matches: 7. From germline, CDR1 is MDHEN and CDR2 SYDVKM. The CDR3 runs to 15 residues. This CDR3 is CASSLPLGQAYGYTF. CDR3 coding DNA: TGTGCCAGCAGTTTACCCCTTGGACAGGCCTATGGCTACACCTTC.

This clone was seen a single time. J is TRBJ2-5 and V is TRBV4-2, with TRBD2 matching 9 bases. V trimming: 2 bases; J trimming: 5 bases; junction bases outside the gene matches: 3. The germline gives CDR1 LGHNA, CDR2 YNFKEQ. The CDR3 is made up of 14 amino acids. The CDR3 here is CASSQSLAGETQYF. The CDR3 DNA sequence: TGTGCCAGCAGCCAATCTCTAGCGGGGGAGACCCAGTACTTC.